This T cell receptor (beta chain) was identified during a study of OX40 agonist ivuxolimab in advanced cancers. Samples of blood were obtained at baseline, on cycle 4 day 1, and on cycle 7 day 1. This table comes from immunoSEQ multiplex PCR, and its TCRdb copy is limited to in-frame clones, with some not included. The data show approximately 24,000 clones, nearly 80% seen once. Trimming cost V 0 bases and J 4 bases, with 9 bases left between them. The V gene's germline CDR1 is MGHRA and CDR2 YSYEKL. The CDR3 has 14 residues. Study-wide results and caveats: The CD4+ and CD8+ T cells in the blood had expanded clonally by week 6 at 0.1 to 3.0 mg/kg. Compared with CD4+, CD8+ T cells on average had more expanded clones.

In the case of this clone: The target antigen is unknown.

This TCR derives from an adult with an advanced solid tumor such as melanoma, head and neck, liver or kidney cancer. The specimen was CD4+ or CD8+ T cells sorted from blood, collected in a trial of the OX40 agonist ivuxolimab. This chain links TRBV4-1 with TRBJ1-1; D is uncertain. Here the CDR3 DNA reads TGCGCCAGCAGCCAAGATTCGGGAGGCACTGAAGCTTTCTTT. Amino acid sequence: CASSQDSGGTEAFF.